The rows below give T cell receptor beta chains drawn from one sample of a study of T-cell reconstitution after alpha-beta-depleted transplantation in children. TCRdb re-called the PCR reads through MiXCR, storing one row per CDR3 protein. Found here are some 500,000 distinct CDR3 sequences, around 20% of them singletons; the top ten hold approximately 3%. The sequencing used PBMCs from the stem cell graft donor, collected from the stem cell graft. All receptors come from a human donor who donated a stem cell graft to a child with acute lymphoblastic leukemia. Both conserved end residues are part of each CDR3. Each record gives: CDR3 protein, J gene, V gene.

CDR3: CASSQDRYGYTF; J: TRBJ1-2; V: TRBV3-1
CDR3: CASRDLSRSIQYF; J: TRBJ2-4; V: TRBV3-1
CDR3: CASSWGLAGEGAYEQYF; J: TRBJ2-7; V: TRBV7-9
CDR3: CASTEGPGQGVYSYEQYF; J: TRBJ2-7; V: TRBV6-5
CDR3: CASTHLEEVQPQHF; J: TRBJ1-5; V: TRBV6-1
CDR3: CSVGIADTYNEQFF; J: TRBJ2-1; V: TRBV29-1
CDR3: CASGWTLADTEAFF; J: TRBJ1-1; V: TRBV12-3/TRBV12-4
CDR3: CASSEVGSGNTIYF; J: TRBJ1-3; V: TRBV2
CDR3: CASTQGGDSGELFF; J: TRBJ2-2; V: TRBV7-9
CDR3: CSAGLGSGLGGELFF; J: TRBJ2-2; V: TRBV29-1
CDR3: CASHRRDRSYEQYF; J: TRBJ2-7; V: TRBV2
CDR3: CATSDGRLNGRWDEQFF; J: TRBJ2-1; V: TRBV24-1
CDR3: CASSLGRWDQPQHF; J: TRBJ1-5; V: TRBV12-3/TRBV12-4
CDR3: CASRIQGMGEQYF; J: TRBJ2-7; V: TRBV27
CDR3: CSAIVGRSYEQYF; J: TRBJ2-7; V: TRBV20-1
CDR3: CASNPSVNTGELFF; J: TRBJ2-2; V: TRBV27
CDR3: CASSLEAGVFSYNEQFF; J: TRBJ2-1; V: TRBV7-8
CDR3: CASSADRRSTQYF; J: TRBJ2-5; V: TRBV6-1
CDR3: CASSQTSGNTGELFF; J: TRBJ2-2; V: TRBV5-1
CDR3: CASSSPTDRYEQYF; J: TRBJ2-7; V: TRBV7-2
CDR3: CASSRSGETQYF; J: TRBJ2-5; V: TRBV4-1
CDR3: CASSPQHSSYEQYF; J: TRBJ2-7; V: TRBV12-3/TRBV12-4
CDR3: CSVKGRNTEAFF; J: TRBJ1-1; V: TRBV29-1
CDR3: CSALGTSGSIVYNEQFF; J: TRBJ2-1; V: TRBV20-1